This T cell receptor beta chain was profiled in a study of T cell responses to AZD1222 COVID-19 vaccine (dated by TCRdb to 2020 to 2023). General notes on the study: AZD1222 recipients given second doses at about 4 weeks or at about 12 weeks were pooled, since spike-specific TCR depth and breadth were not found to differ between the two schedules. A total of 230 or so trial participants underwent TCR sequencing, of whom 200 to 220 received two doses of AZD1222 and around 26 received two doses of the MenACWY control vaccine. Trial participants were enrolled by age into 18-55, 56-69 and 70-plus year subgroups, with approximately 160, 26 and 62 TCR-sequenced participants respectively. Results the study describes overall, beyond this receptor: Conclusions about previously exposed vaccinees were limited because only six AZD1222 recipients were SARS-CoV-2 seropositive at baseline. Because no day 14 peak-response samples were available, the repertoires could be characterized only after the peak T cell response. The 56-69-year group was small, and its depth increase did not reach significance, likely because of low power. A significant rise in spike-specific TCR breadth and depth was observed after two AZD1222 doses relative to day 0 and relative to MenACWY recipients. Most participants were white British and females outnumbered males, and the authors suggested that clonal diversity may have been underestimated. CD4 TCRs associated with the vaccine covered the entire spike protein, and the dominant responses were in regions 160-218 and 743-854. Nearly half of unique spike-specific TCRs reportedly recognized epitopes outside regions mutated in the B.1.351 and B.1.1.7 variants.

The time point label, read with the paper, signifies: baseline before first vaccination. The vaccinee samples were drawn from two UK trials, COV001 and COV002, one of which was a single-blind randomized controlled phase 2/3 trial testing AZD1222 (ChAdOx1 nCoV-19) in healthy adults. Trial participant PBMC samples were collected at day 0 and day 28 after the second dose for TCRbeta chain sequencing. Germline trimming: 5 bases from V, 3 bases from J; junction bases outside gene matches: 9. CDR1 is given as LNHDA and CDR2 as SQIVND, both from the germline V gene (reference sequence). The CDR3 sequence holds 15 residues, the cysteine and phenylalanine included. Only CDR3 DNA remains: 45 bases, in frame from the first base. Points on this clone: The antigen it recognizes is unknown. Per-base qualities were not stored, and no clone one base away is much larger.

The CDR3 regions of human TCRbeta chains were subjected to immunosequencing. In the authors' own workflow: Repertoire TCRs were checked for matches against a reference library of SARS-CoV-2-specific TCRs that had been generated using the MIRA antigen-specificity platform. Breadth was defined as the fraction of unique TCRs that were SARS-CoV-2-associated. Depth was defined as the fraction of total T cells that were SARS-CoV-2-associated. Using the MIRA data, each spike-specific TCR was assigned both to the spike region to which the TCR was reactive and to a CD4 or CD8 class. Log10-transformed breadth and depth values were compared by one-way ANOVA with Sidak's multiple comparisons tests. TCRdb mirrors the immuneACCESS table, restricted to in-frame sequences. Some clones are absent from its copies; in checked studies, under half trace to an unresolved V gene, and the reason for the others is unknown. V and J calls plus clone size are reproduced from that table; the DNA served to infer D and trimming. The sample has 150,000 to 200,000 clones on record, 92% of them singletons. In total, the top ten clones hold less than 2.5% of the sample.

This receptor was taken from an adult in good health. The chain uses TRBV19 and TRBJ2-7, with TRBD2 identical over 8 junction bases. Sequencing was performed on peripheral blood, taken on day 0 of AZD1222 vaccination. CDR3 sequence: CASSSPSGSYYEQYF. The DNA is TGTGCCAGTAGTTCCCCCAGCGGGAGTTACTACGAGCAGTACTTC.